Listed below are T cell receptor beta chains from one sample, sequenced in a study of beta chain features in type 1 diabetes. Produced via immunoSEQ multiplex PCR; TCRdb's table is partial and in-frame only. The sample carries 110,000 to 150,000 clones, about 9.2% recorded once. Sequenced input: central memory CD4+ T cells from blood. These receptors all stem from a man in his late teens or twenties in good health. CDR3s include the opening cysteine and the closing phenylalanine or tryptophan. A D gene is named only where the DNA matches it firmly. Some rows have no size entry. The others give once, few or many, or a class for an expanded clone.

>TRBJ1-5|TRBV7-9|NA|NA
TGTGCCAGCAGCCCGGGAGGGGGCAATCAGCCCCAGCATTTT
CASSPGGGNQPQHF
>TRBJ1-2|TRBV4-1|TRBD1|NA
TGCGCCAGCAGCCGAACATCCGGGACAGGGGGTGGTGGCTACACCTTC
CASSRTSGTGGGGYTF
>TRBJ2-7|TRBV19|NA|NA
TGTGCCAGTAGTACAGGGTTCGCCGAGCAGTACTTC
CASSTGFAEQYF
>TRBJ2-7|TRBV6-5|NA|NA
TGTGCCAGCAGTCGGGCAGGGGTTCCCTACGAGCAGTACTTC
CASSRAGVPYEQYF
>TRBJ2-5|TRBV30|TRBD2|NA
TGTGCCTGGAGTTCCCAGGGAGCGGGGGAGACCCAGTACTTC
CAWSSQGAGETQYF
>TRBJ2-7|TRBV19|TRBD2|few
TGTGCCAGTAGTATCGAGCGGGGGACCTACGAGCAGTACTTC
CASSIERGTYEQYF
>TRBJ2-2|TRBV28|NA|few
TGTGCCAGCAGTTTAATGTGGGGGGACGGCGGGGAGCTGTTTTTT
CASSLMWGDGGELFF
>TRBJ2-2|TRBV7-8|NA|few
TGTGCCAGCAGCCGGGATAACCGACCCGGGGAGCTGTTTTTT
CASSRDNRPGELFF
>TRBJ1-6|TRBV18|NA|NA
TGTGCCAGCTCACCCAGCGGGGGTGGCAATTCACCCCTCCACTTT
CASSPSGGGNSPLHF
>TRBJ2-3|TRBV18|TRBD2|NA
TGTGCCAGCTCACCTGATCTTGGCGGGGGGAACACAGATACGCAGTATTTT
CASSPDLGGGNTDTQYF
>TRBJ2-7|TRBV7-2|TRBD2|many
TGTGCCAGCAGACCCGGGGCGGGGGGGGCCCACGAGCAGTACTTC
CASRPGAGGAHEQYF
>TRBJ1-6|TRBV18|NA|NA
TGTGCCAGCTCACCAGGTCAGGGGAGATCACCCCTCCACTTT
CASSPGQGRSPLHF
>TRBJ2-5|TRBV30|NA|many
TGTGCCTGGGCGGGCCACTCCGGGGAGACCCAGTACTTC
CAWAGHSGETQYF
>TRBJ2-3|TRBV5-6|TRBD2|few
TGTGCCAGCAGCTTGGCGAGTAGCGGGGGACCAGATACGCAGTATTTT
CASSLASSGGPDTQYF
>TRBJ2-3|TRBV2|TRBD2|NA
TGTGCCAGCAGTGGAGGGACTAGCGGGGGTTTAGATACGCAGTATTTT
CASSGGTSGGLDTQYF
>TRBJ1-4|TRBV30|TRBD1|NA
TGTGCCTGGAGGGCCTACAGGGGGGAAAAACTGTTTTTT
CAWRAYRGEKLFF
>TRBJ2-5|TRBV5-1|NA|many
TGCGCCAGCAACAGAATGGGCGAGACCCAGTACTTC
CASNRMGETQYF
>TRBJ1-4|TRBV13|NA|few
TGTGCCAGCAGCTTACGAGGGGGGGAGGGGAATGAAAAACTGTTTTTT
CASSLRGGEGNEKLFF
>TRBJ1-2|TRBV10-3|NA|NA
TGTGCCATCAGTGAAGGTTTGGGAGTGACTAACTATGGCTACACCTTC
CAISEGLGVTNYGYTF
>TRBJ1-2|TRBV7-2|NA|few
TGTGCCAGCAGCAACCAGGGTGTGTATGGCTACACCTTC
CASSNQGVYGYTF
>TRBJ1-2|TRBV5-5|TRBD1|NA
TGTGCCAGCAGCTTGACAGGGGAGTACGGCTACACCTTC
CASSLTGEYGYTF